The T cell receptor beta chain described here comes from a study of T cell responses to AZD1222 COVID-19 vaccine. CDR3 length equals 15 residues. The germline V gene encodes CDR1 MNHEY and CDR2 SVGAGI. The ends lost 10 bases at V and 4 bases at J; junction bases unmatched: 13. TCRdb keeps only in-frame clones here, not all; method: immunoSEQ multiplex PCR. The sample contains fewer than 75,000 clones, 85% to 90% of which appear only once. The chain joins TRBV6-5 to TRBJ1-1; 9 nucleotides line up with TRBD1. The sequences come from peripheral blood, collected on day 0 of AZD1222 vaccination. The TCR originated in an adult in good health. The CDR3 DNA follows: TGTGCCACTCGGACAGGGGCCCTTTCAAGCACTGAAGCTTTCTTT. This sequence encodes CATRTGALSSTEAFF.